A single sample is the source of the 23 T cell receptor beta chains below, sequenced in a study of identical twins. TCRdb ran MiXCR on the 5' RACE reads and lists one entry per CDR3 protein. Among approximately 700,000 distinct CDR3 sequences listed, approximately 6.1% were seen once. Sample: naive T cells sorted from blood. The receptor source for this set is a man between 18 and 35 years old in good health.

This clonotype was seen ten or more times. The rearrangement uses TRBV20-1 and TRBJ2-7; no clear D gene. The CDR3 sequence is 14 residues long. With 0 bases removed from V and 2 bases from J, the gap between germline ends came to 11 bases. From germline, CDR1 is DFQATT and CDR2 SNEGSKA (reference sequence). The CDR3 nucleotides are TGCAGTGCTAGAGATTCGGCTAGAGCCTACGAGCAGTACTTC. Translation gives CSARDSARAYEQYF.

This clonotype was detected only a few times. V and J are TRBV12-5 and TRBJ2-5, with a weak D call TRBD2 (6 bases). This CDR3 is built from 14 residues. The V gene's germline CDR1 is LGHNT and CDR2 FRNRAP. Between the trimmed V and J ends, which lost 1 base and 4 bases, there was a span of 10 bases. CDR3 loop: CASGLGRVTETQYF. CDR3 in DNA: TGTGCTAGTGGTTTGGGGAGGGTCACAGAGACCCAGTACTTC.

This clonotype came up many times. The chain combines TRBV4-3 with TRBJ1-1; D is possibly TRBD1 (5 bases). This CDR3 has 15 amino acids. The ends were cut back, 0 bases at V and 3 bases at J, with 11 bases in the middle. Germline V gene data show CDR1 as LGHNA and CDR2 as YSLEER. The CDR3, as DNA: TGCGCCAGCAGCCAAGAAGCCAGGGTGGACACTGAAGCTTTCTTT. It encodes CASSQEARVDTEAFF.

There are a few counts of this clonotype. The chain employs TRBV12-3 or TRBV12-4 and TRBJ1-4; 11 nucleotides agree with TRBD1. CDR3 size: 14 residues. Unmatched junction bases numbered 5, after V lost 7 bases and J lost 7 bases. In nucleotides, the CDR3 is TGTGCCAGCAAGACCGGGACAGGGGGTGAAAAACTGTTTTTT. This codes for CASKTGTGGEKLFF.

The count of this clonotype is one. This may stem from a read error, because a much larger clone lies one nucleotide away. The rearrangement uses TRBV7-2 and TRBJ1-5; 7 bases agree with TRBD1. The CDR3 sequence is 15 residues long. Germline CDR1 SGHTA, CDR2 FQGNSA. Here the CDR3 reads CASSLAIRVGQPQRF. CDR3 nucleotide sequence: TGTGCCAGCAGCTTAGCTATCAGGGTGGGACAGCCCCAGCGTTTT.

This clonotype came up many times. The chain recombines TRBV27 with TRBJ2-1, with TRBD2 identical over 7 bases. The CDR3 sequence is 15 residues long. Looked up from germline, CDR1 is MNHEY and CDR2 is SMNVEV (reference sequence). V lost 3 bases and J lost 6; bases outside the gene matches: 8. The CDR3 reads CASSFGLVWANEQFF. The CDR3 nucleotides are TGTGCCAGCAGTTTCGGACTAGTTTGGGCCAATGAGCAGTTCTTC.

This clonotype was counted only a few times. The V and J genes are TRBV29-1 and TRBJ2-1; no definite D call. Trimming removed 0 bases at V and 8 bases at J, with 14 bases between. CDR3 size: 14 residues. CDR1 is SQVTM and CDR2 is ANQGSEA in the germline V gene. CDR3 amino acids: CSVEDDPQRDEQFF. CDR3 bases: TGCAGCGTTGAAGATGACCCCCAGAGAGATGAGCAGTTCTTC.

Comment on this clonotype: This may be a read error, as it is one base from a much larger clone. This chain joins TRBV5-1 and TRBJ2-7, with D possibly TRBD2 on 5 matching bases. Germline V gives CDR1 SGHRS, CDR2 YFSETQ. This CDR3 region has 12 residues. The V end lost 3 bases, the J end lost 7 bases, and 11 bases lay between the germline ends. The CDR3 is CASSYDTGEQYF. CDR3 nucleotide sequence: TGCGCCAGCAGCTATGACACGGGGGAGCAGTACTTC. Using reference TRBV5-1 and TRBJ2-7 for the parts outside the CDR3, the full variable domain is KAGVTQTPRYLIKTRGQQVTLSCSPISGHRSVSWYQQTPGQGLQFLFEYFSETQRNKGNFPGRFSGRQFSNSRSEMNVSTLELGDSALYLCASSYDTGEQYFGPGTRLTVT.

A few counts support this clonotype. The genes are TRBV7-3 and TRBJ2-7, with 10 nucleotides matching TRBD1. This CDR3 is 13 amino acids long. J was trimmed by 6 bases and V by 5 bases; bases with no gene match: 4. CDR1 is SGHTA and CDR2 is FQGTGA in the germline V gene. The CDR3 coding sequence is TGTGCCAGCAGCCCGACAGGGGGCCTCGAGCAGTACTTC. It is translated as CASSPTGGLEQYF.

CDR3 bases: TGTGCCAGCAGCAAAGGGGGACAGGGCCTACGGGAGCAGTACTTC. Translating gives CASSKGGQGLREQYF. This rearrangement joins TRBV21-1 to TRBJ2-7; TRBD1 is the table's D call, not checked against the DNA. TRBV21-1 is listed as a pseudogene. The CDR3 consists of 15 residues.

The V gene is TRBV6-1, the J gene TRBJ2-1, with 14 bases fitting TRBD2. V lost 6 bases, J lost 5 bases, and 6 bases stayed unmatched. The CDR3 loop spans 16 amino acids. Germline assignment: CDR1 MNHNS and CDR2 SASEGT. The DNA for the CDR3 is TGTGCCAGCAGACAAGGGACTAGCGGGGGCCACAATGAGCAGTTCTTC. Translating it yields CASRQGTSGGHNEQFF.

This rearrangement joins TRBV29-1 to TRBJ1-5, with D hard to call. This CDR3 region has 14 residues. CDR1 and CDR2 (germline): SQVTM, ANQGSEA. V was trimmed by 6 bases and J by 0 bases, leaving 12 bases between them. The CDR3 loop reads CSVAEHDSNQPQHF. In DNA form, the CDR3 reads TGCAGCGTGGCGGAACACGATAGCAATCAGCCCCAGCATTTT. The variable domain in full, with the rest retrieved from reference TRBV29-1 and TRBJ1-5, is SAVISQKPSRDICQRGTSLTIQCQVDSQVTMMFWYRQQPGQSLTLIATANQGSEATYESGFVIDKFPISRPNLTFSTLTVSNMSPEDSSIYLCSVAEHDSNQPQHFGDGTRLSIL.

This clonotype has just a few counts. CDR3 residues: CASSRRGRDTSGANVLTF. In DNA form, the CDR3 reads TGCGCCAGCAGCCGGAGGGGGCGGGACACATCTGGGGCCAACGTCCTGACTTTC. This sequence joins TRBV4-3 and TRBJ2-6; a possible D gene is TRBD1 (7 bases). Germline V gene lookup returns CDR1 LGHNA and CDR2 YSLEER. V shed 4 bases and J shed 1 base, with 17 bases lying between them. The CDR3 loop spans 18 amino acids.

The sample holds many counts of this clonotype. The rearrangement uses TRBV5-1 and TRBJ2-2; TRBD2 matches at 8 bases. This CDR3 is built from 15 residues. V dropped 2 bases and J dropped 3; count of bases not matched to a gene: 3. Germline assignment: CDR1 SGHRS and CDR2 YFSETQ. The chain's CDR3 is CASSFGGRYTGELFF. For the CDR3, the DNA is TGCGCCAGCAGCTTTGGCGGGAGGTACACCGGGGAGCTGTTTTTT.

The chain carries TRBV28 and TRBJ2-7; no clear D. V was pared by 6 bases and J by 6 bases, with 24 bases between. The length of the CDR3 is 16 residues. Germline CDR1 MDHEN, CDR2 SYDVKM. The DNA of the CDR3 is TGTGCCAGCAGCTCCCCCGGGCCCCCGGCACCCCCCGAGCAGTACTTC. Translating it yields CASSSPGPPAPPEQYF.

In this sample, this clonotype turned up many times. V and J are TRBV12-3 or TRBV12-4 and TRBJ2-1; 9 bases are a match to TRBD2. The CDR3 has 15 residues. V was clipped by 2 bases and J by 9 bases; unmatched bases: 8. CDR3 sequence reads: CASSLRREGRIEQFF. CDR3 nucleotides: TGTGCCAGCAGTTTACGGCGGGAGGGCCGTATTGAGCAGTTCTTC.

This clonotype was seen repeatedly, ten times or more. The chain employs TRBV20-1 and TRBJ2-7, with D unclear. V lost 7 bases and J lost 1, with 14 bases in between. The CDR3 has 13 amino acids. Germline lookup yields CDR1 DFQATT and CDR2 SNEGSKA (reference sequence). The CDR3 DNA reads TGCAGTGTGACAAGAGCTCAGTCCTACGAGCAGTACTTC. Its translation: CSVTRAQSYEQYF.

V gene TRBV5-5 combines with J gene TRBJ2-7; tentative D call: TRBD1 (6 bases). The CDR3 totals 13 residues. Germline lookup yields CDR1 SGHKS and CDR2 YYEKEE (reference sequence). Trimming took 4 bases from V and 2 from J, leaving 10 bases between them. The CDR3 loop reads CASSGGHTYEQYV. The CDR3 bases are TGTGCCAGCAGCGGGGGACATACCTACGAGCAGTACGTC.

This clonotype was counted ten times or more. The chain combines TRBV28 with TRBJ2-7, with D perhaps TRBD1 or TRBD2 (5 bases each). The CDR3 extends over 16 amino acids. V lost 1 base and J 2 bases, leaving 15 bases between the germline ends. The germline V gene encodes CDR1 MDHEN and CDR2 SYDVKM. CDR3 region: CASSLLGTGRTYEQYF. For the CDR3, the DNA is TGTGCCAGCAGTTTATTGGGGACGGGGAGAACCTACGAGCAGTACTTC.

This clonotype has at least ten counts. The chain recombines TRBV7-2 with TRBJ1-2; D unresolved. The CDR3 extends over 14 amino acids. The V and J ends lost 7 bases and 4 bases respectively, with 16 bases between them. CDR1 is SGHTA and CDR2 is FQGNSA in the germline V gene. The DNA for the CDR3 is TGTGCCAGCACCCTCCGTGGCGGAGTCTATGGCTACACCTTC. Translated: CASTLRGGVYGYTF.

In this sample, this clonotype turned up a few times. V is TRBV3-1 and J is TRBJ2-3; unclear D gene. Looked up from germline, CDR1 is LGHDT and CDR2 is YNNKEL (reference sequence). This CDR3 region has 15 residues. V lost 2 bases and J 0 bases, leaving 9 bases between the germline ends. CDR3 amino acids: CASSQTMTSTDTQYF. The CDR3 bases are TGTGCCAGCAGCCAAACCATGACTAGCACAGATACGCAGTATTTT.

This clonotype has a count of ten or more. The chain employs TRBV12-3 or TRBV12-4 and TRBJ2-7, with D perhaps TRBD1 (5 bases). The germline V and J ends were trimmed by 2 bases and 2 bases, with 10 bases remaining between them. This CDR3 is 14 amino acids long. The CDR3: CASSLSAGTYEQYF. CDR3 coding DNA: TGTGCCAGCAGTTTAAGCGCAGGGACCTACGAGCAGTACTTC.

This clonotype was picked up many times. The chain has TRBV12-3 or TRBV12-4 and TRBJ2-3; TRBD2 matches at 12 bases. V shed 5 bases, J shed 6 bases, and the junction held 6 bases outside the gene matches. The CDR3 has 15 amino acids. CDR3 protein: CASSIRTSGADTQYF. CDR3 nucleotides: TGTGCCAGCAGTATTAGGACTAGCGGGGCGGATACGCAGTATTTT.